The following is a T cell receptor beta chain sequence with its context. TCRdb's copy holds only in-frame clones and misses some; the assay was immunoSEQ multiplex PCR. The table shows fewer than 350,000 clones, with 70% to 90% occurring only once. The germline CDR1 and CDR2 sequences are SGHTS and YDEGEE. The CDR3 loop spans 16 amino acids. The germline V and J ends were trimmed by 0 bases and 4 bases, with 16 bases remaining between them. These data originate in a study of blood T cell repertoires in COVID-19. Study summary: From the United States, Italy and Spain came samples of acute and convalescent COVID-19. In each case, the material was cDNA or gDNA derived from T cells, B-cell-depleted T cells, or PBMCs.

Source material: peripheral blood. The origin of this receptor is a woman aged 25 to 45 with COVID-19, enrolled during active disease. The chain employs TRBV5-8 and TRBJ1-1; D may be TRBD1 (5 bases). CDR3 in DNA: TGTGCCAGCAGCTTGGGTCTTTGGGGGGGACGCACTGAAGCTTTCTTT. Translated: CASSLGLWGGRTEAFF.